Listed here is a single T cell receptor beta chain. What it binds is unknown. This record comes from a study of cytomegalovirus exposure and HLA in healthy donors. The V and J ends lost 6 bases and 6 bases, in that order; junction bases with no gene match: 5. The CDR3 consists of 13 residues. The germline CDR1 and CDR2 sequences are MNHEY and SMNVEV (reference sequence). PCR amplification relied on 60 Vbeta primers (plus 13 Jbeta primers). The table came from immunoSEQ multiplex PCR; TCRdb's copy has only in-frame clones and leaves some out. The table includes 100,000 to 150,000 clones, roughly three quarters detected once. Study-wide results and caveats: Cytomegalovirus-associated status was assigned to more than 150 TCR beta chains. In vitro assays verified that a few CMV-associated chains recognized CMV antigens specifically. Most subjects had HLA-A and HLA-B alleles reportedly predicted accurately by TCR beta sequences.

The TCR was taken from a woman between 35 and 50 years old in good health and CMV-seronegative. The chain links TRBV27 to TRBJ1-2; 9 bases align to TRBD1. Material for sequencing was PBMCs. As DNA, the CDR3 is TGTGCCAGCAGCCTGGACAGGGGCGATGGCTACACCTTC. This sequence encodes CASSLDRGDGYTF.